A selection of T cell receptor beta chains follows, all from one sample in a study of T cell changes during pregnancy in multiple sclerosis. Clones were read by immunoSEQ multiplex PCR, and TCRdb kept only the in-frame ones, dropping some. The sample shows more than 40,000 clones, roughly 92% of them seen only once. Specimen: CD4+ T cells from peripheral blood mononuclear cells, collected in the third trimester of pregnancy. These receptors originate from a female donor with multiple sclerosis, enrolled in a pregnancy study. CDR3s include the opening cysteine and the closing phenylalanine or tryptophan. D genes are given only for firm matches.

j_call v_call d_call cdr3_aa
TRBJ1-2 TRBV18 TRBD1 CASSPIQTGLHYGYTF
TRBJ2-2 TRBV28 . CASSFDLNRANTGELFF
TRBJ1-1 TRBV29-1 . CSVQAVRNTEAFF
TRBJ1-2 TRBV18 . CASSPNQDYGYTF
TRBJ2-5 TRBV7-8 . CATQLSAGFEAQYF
TRBJ1-5 TRBV19 . CASSIDGRGQPQHF
TRBJ2-1 TRBV5-4 . CASSLYSGAYNEQFF
TRBJ2-1 TRBV7-2 . CASSLAPGVSYNEQFF
TRBJ2-7 TRBV6-1 . CASSLGLGGEQYF
TRBJ1-1 TRBV25-1 . CASSPGEGAFF
TRBJ2-7 TRBV10-3 TRBD1 CAISRQGSSYEQYF
TRBJ2-7 TRBV5-4 . CASSLAGSYEQYF
TRBJ2-2 TRBV5-6 TRBD1 CASSIAGGQGAPGTGELFF
TRBJ2-3 TRBV5-1 TRBD1 CASNHRGLSTDTQYF
TRBJ2-7 TRBV13 . CASSLGKRRGRLSYEQYF
TRBJ1-5 TRBV6-6 TRBD1 CASSYGTGNQPQHF
TRBJ1-1 TRBV2 TRBD1 CASRPTGATEAFF
TRBJ2-1 TRBV21-1 . CASSGGRFSYNEQFF